This TCR beta chain comes out of a study of T cell responses to AZD1222 COVID-19 vaccine. Overall study findings and caveats: The sample set comprised mostly white British donors with more females, and clonal diversity was possibly underestimated. Spike-specific TCR breadth and depth grew following two AZD1222 doses. Nearly half of spike-specific TCRs reportedly target unmutated variant regions.

Only in-frame clones appear in the TCRdb table, and some are missing; sequencing was by immunoSEQ multiplex PCR. This sample has approximately 100,000 clones, with around 90% found just once. Comments on this clone: Its specificity is not known.

Timing groups of about 4 and about 12 weeks for second doses were pooled. This CDR3 spans 15 amino acids. The V and J ends lost 10 bases and 5 bases respectively, with 23 bases between them. The germline gives CDR1 MRHNA, CDR2 SNTAGT. This clonotype was obtained from an adult who received the AZD1222 COVID-19 vaccine. Source: peripheral blood, taken 28 days after the second AZD1222 dose. This sequence joins TRBV6-4 and TRBJ1-2; a possible D gene is TRBD1 (5 bases). The CDR3 spells CATHLPQGREYGYTF. The CDR3 DNA reads TGTGCCACCCACCTTCCCCAGGGACGGGAGTATGGCTACACCTTC.